This TCR beta chain comes out of a study of early T cells in non-severe SARS-CoV-2 infection (dated by TCRdb to the early 2020s). About the study as a whole: Because TCR sequencing relied on bulk RNA taken from unsorted whole blood, pairing of alpha and beta chains was not possible. What the work shows at the level of the full study, not this receptor alone: VDJdb matching was skewed toward anti-spike CD8 responses and likely underestimated virus-specific expansions, missing private and CD4 specificities.

A case-control design nested within a healthcare worker cohort in London, UK, was used, with weekly nasopharyngeal swab PCR tests and blood sampling performed. Healthcare workers were enrolled in the week of the UK lockdown, from 23 to 31 March 2020, and were followed every week for up to about 16 weeks. For CDR1 and CDR2, the germline V gene lists MDHEN and SYDVKM. Measured from the cysteine to the phenylalanine, the CDR3 is 14 residues long. The CDR3 DNA has 42 bases and is translated from base 1. V loses 5 bases, J loses 3 bases, and the germline ends lie 14 bases apart. Libraries were constructed by 5' RACE. For sequencing, a NextSeq 500 was employed. In the TCR library protocol, unique molecular identifiers were attached to individual cDNA molecules to correct for PCR bias and sequencing error. Both TCR alpha and beta chains were sequenced, and tight co-correlation was observed between alpha and beta sequence abundances in each sample. In the original analysis: V gene, J gene and CDR3 annotation of TCR sequences was performed with Decombinator V4. Expanded TCRs were defined as changing significantly between any two time points under a Poisson model with p below 0.0001. Abundances of TCRs were expressed as counts per million after normalisation to the total number of TCRs sequenced in each sample. TRAV1-2 paired with TRAJ12, TRAJ20 or TRAJ33 defined MAIT TCRs, while TRAV10 paired with TRAJ18 defined iNKT TCRs. VDJdb, accessed 1 November 2021, was searched for CMV, EBV and SARS-CoV-2 annotated TCRs, with TCRs annotated for multiple antigens excluded. In-frame beta chains were kept once TCRdb had trimmed the public reads at Q25 with fastp and called clones with MiXCR. Entries are consolidated by CDR3 protein sequence, retaining the most common genes and DNA. None of the V and J calls come from the authors' own analysis; TCRdb made them. The sample data list roughly 70,000 distinct CDR3 sequences, and around 20% of these were observed just once. Jointly, the top ten make up around 9.8% of the sample.

About this clonotype itself: Its cognate antigen has yet to be identified. No qualities accompany the bases; no much larger clone lies one base away.

This sequence was found in an adult who was a healthcare worker with PCR-confirmed SARS-CoV-2 infection or an uninfected control (not recorded which). The rearranged segments are TRBV28 and TRBJ2-7, with a weak D call of TRBD1 (6 bases match). The starting material was whole blood, obtained at baseline. CDR3 protein: CASSRVRGIYEQYF. The bases are TGTGCCAGCAGTCGAGTAAGGGGGATCTACGAGCAGTACTTC.